The rows below give T cell receptor beta chains drawn from one sample of a study of human T cells and chemical hapten exposure. TCRdb recomputed calls from the RACE reads with MiXCR, one row per CDR3 protein. The sample contains roughly 38,000 distinct CDR3 sequences, 7.5% to 8% of which appear only once. Specimen: whole blood, collected in connection with sensitization to the hapten diphenylcyclopropenone (DPC). The receptors were sampled from a woman aged 45-60 years with alopecia areata. Some clones in this sample may be carry-over from other donors' samples. Both conserved end residues are part of each CDR3. Each record gives: D gene, J gene, V gene, CDR3 length, clone size, CDR3 DNA, CDR3 protein. A D gene is named only where the DNA matches it firmly. Rows may omit the clone size; those that give it use once, few, many or a size class.

>TRBD2|TRBJ2-5|TRBV5-1|15|many
TGCGCCAGCAGCTTGGGACTAGCGGGAGTAGAGACCCAGTACTTC
CASSLGLAGVETQYF
>TRBD2|TRBJ2-1|TRBV2|16|many
TGTGCCAGCAGGCCGGGACTAGCGGGGAACTACAATGAGCAGTTCTTC
CASRPGLAGNYNEQFF
>NA|TRBJ2-5|TRBV5-1|16|NA
TGCGCCAGCAGCTTATTAAACCAGGGAGCTCAAGAGACCCAGTACTTC
CASSLLNQGAQETQYF
>TRBD2|TRBJ2-1|TRBV11-2|14|few
TGTGCCAGCAGCTTAGGGCTAGCGGGAGTTGAGCAGTTCTTC
CASSLGLAGVEQFF
>NA|TRBJ2-1|TRBV6-5|13|few
TGTGCCAGCGCCCTCGGACAGTACAATGAGCAGTTCTTC
CASALGQYNEQFF
>NA|TRBJ1-5|TRBV30|16|NA
TGTGCCTGGAGTGTCCAGGGGAGGCCGTACGGTCAGCCCCAGCATTTT
CAWSVQGRPYGQPQHF
>TRBD1|TRBJ2-2|TRBV14|14|many
TGTGCCAGCAGCCAGACCAGGGGGTACGGGGAGCTGTTTTTT
CASSQTRGYGELFF
>TRBD2|TRBJ2-1|TRBV6-1|14|many
TGTGCCAGCAGGGAAGCGGGAGCCTACAATGAGCAGTTCTTC
CASREAGAYNEQFF
>TRBD2|TRBJ2-2|TRBV11-2|16|many
TGTGCCAGCAGCTTTAGCGGGATAACGAACACCGGGGAGCTGTTTTTT
CASSFSGITNTGELFF
>TRBD2|TRBJ2-7|TRBV2|13|many
TGTGCCAGCAGTTGGACTAGCACAGGAGAGCAGTACTTC
CASSWTSTGEQYF
>NA|TRBJ1-4|TRBV6-5|15|many
TGTGCCAGCAGCAACAGACAAGCAACTAATGAAAAACTGTTTTTT
CASSNRQATNEKLFF
>TRBD1|TRBJ2-4|TRBV12-3/TRBV12-4|14|many
TGTGCCAGCAGTACAGGGGTAGCCAAAAACATTCAGTACTTC
CASSTGVAKNIQYF
>NA|TRBJ2-7|TRBV12-3/TRBV12-4|17|many
TGTGCCAGCAGTTCTGAGAGGGAAGGAGGGGGAACCTACGAGCAGTACTTC
CASSSEREGGGTYEQYF
>NA|TRBJ2-5|TRBV7-3|14|many
TGTGCCAGCAGCCGAAGCGGATACCAAGAGACCCAGTACTTC
CASSRSGYQETQYF
>TRBD1|TRBJ1-2|TRBV24-1|15|many
TGTGCCACCAGTGATTCCCGGACAGGGAACTATGGCTACACCTTC
CATSDSRTGNYGYTF
>TRBD2|TRBJ2-1|TRBV7-3|15|many
TGTGCCAGCAGCTTGGTAGCGGGAGGGCCCGGAGAGCAGTTCTTC
CASSLVAGGPGEQFF